This is a list of T cell receptor beta chains from one sample in a study of blood T cell repertoires in COVID-19. Sequenced by immunoSEQ multiplex PCR; TCRdb stores in-frame clones only, minus some. The sample records roughly 140,000 clones, about four fifths being singletons. Input material: peripheral blood. The receptors shown here come from a woman older than 75 with acute or convalescent COVID-19. Both conserved end residues are part of each CDR3. A D gene is named only where the DNA matches it firmly. Rows may omit the clone size; those that give it use once, few, many or a size class.

TRBV19,TRBJ1-1,-,-,CASSFRGAHTEAFF,TGTGCCAGTAGTTTCAGGGGAGCGCATACTGAAGCTTTCTTT
TRBV7-9,TRBJ2-2,few,TRBD1,CASSLNGQGANTGELFF,TGTGCCAGCAGCTTAAATGGACAGGGGGCGAACACCGGGGAGCTGTTTTTT
TRBV18,TRBJ1-1,-,-,CASGGTGNTEAFF,TGTGCCAGCGGGGGGACGGGAAACACTGAAGCTTTCTTT
TRBV19,TRBJ2-2,-,-,CASSIDREVGELFF,TGTGCCAGTAGTATTGACAGGGAGGTCGGGGAGCTGTTTTTT
TRBV5-1,TRBJ2-7,-,-,CASSLATSSYEQYF,TGCGCCAGCAGCTTGGCCACGAGTTCCTACGAGCAGTACTTC
TRBV6-5,TRBJ2-2,once,-,CASSAGLGTGELFF,TGTGCCAGCAGCGCAGGCCTCGGCACCGGGGAGCTGTTTTTT
TRBV29-1,TRBJ2-5,many,TRBD1,CSVTGGKETQYF,TGCAGCGTGACAGGGGGCAAAGAGACCCAGTACTTC
TRBV11-1,TRBJ1-2,once,-,CASSLNEATMNYGYTF,TGTGCCAGCAGCTTAAATGAGGCAACCATGAACTATGGCTACACCTTC
TRBV12-3/TRBV12-4,TRBJ2-7,-,-,CASSVPGSYEQYF,TGTGCCAGCAGCGTTCCGGGTTCCTACGAGCAGTACTTC
TRBV28,TRBJ2-1,-,TRBD2,CASSFLAGTYNEQFF,TGTGCCAGCAGTTTCCTAGCGGGGACCTACAATGAGCAGTTCTTC
TRBV6-2/TRBV6-3,TRBJ2-6,-,TRBD1,CASSIGQGAPPGANVLTF,TGTGCCAGCAGTATCGGACAGGGGGCGCCTCCTGGGGCCAACGTCCTGACTTTC
TRBV7-8,TRBJ1-1,-,-,CASSLVQGNTEAFF,TGTGCCAGCAGCTTAGTACAGGGGAACACTGAAGCTTTCTTT
TRBV5-1,TRBJ2-2,few,-,CASSVDSPGELFF,TGCGCCAGCAGCGTGGACAGCCCCGGGGAGCTGTTTTTT
TRBV28,TRBJ2-5,-,TRBD2,CASSLGGARGTQYF,TGTGCCAGCAGCCTCGGGGGGGCCCGGGGAACCCAGTACTTC
TRBV4-3,TRBJ1-4,few,-,CASSRWAGGSEKLFF,TGCGCCAGCAGCCGATGGGCGGGGGGAAGTGAAAAACTGTTTTTT
TRBV7-6,TRBJ2-7,-,TRBD1,CASSLRGTGGYEQYF,TGTGCCAGCAGCCTTAGGGGGACAGGGGGCTACGAGCAGTACTTC
TRBV19,TRBJ1-2,-,-,CASGRDQSLGYTF,TGTGCCAGCGGGAGGGACCAATCTCTGGGCTACACCTTC
TRBV5-1,TRBJ2-1,-,-,CASSLVGEASYNEQFF,TGCGCCAGCAGCTTGGTAGGGGAAGCATCCTACAATGAGCAGTTCTTC
TRBV21-1,TRBJ2-5,few,-,CASRTVYQETQYF,TGTGCCAGCAGAACGGTGTACCAAGAGACCCAGTACTTC
TRBV19,TRBJ1-2,-,-,CASSSQVGQSNYGYTF,TGTGCCAGTAGTAGTCAGGTCGGACAGTCTAACTATGGCTACACCTTC
TRBV18,TRBJ2-1,-,-,CASSPSYGQSEQFF,TGTGCCAGCTCACCCTCGTATGGACAGAGTGAGCAGTTCTTC
TRBV4-3,TRBJ1-3,-,-,CASSQDLSGVGSGNTIYF,TGCGCCAGCAGCCAAGATTTATCAGGGGTTGGCTCTGGAAACACCATATATTTT
TRBV6-6,TRBJ1-1,-,-,CASGGGVMNTEAFF,TGTGCCAGCGGGGGGGGTGTTATGAACACTGAAGCTTTCTTT
TRBV6-5,TRBJ2-7,-,-,CASSYSTGNYEQYF,TGTGCCAGCAGTTACTCGACAGGTAACTACGAGCAGTACTTC
TRBV19,TRBJ2-3,many,-,CASRATTDTQYF,TGTGCCAGTAGGGCAACCACAGATACGCAGTATTTT
TRBV19,TRBJ1-2,-,TRBD1,CASNLGTGNGYTF,TGTGCCAGTAATTTGGGGACAGGAAATGGCTACACCTTC
TRBV19,TRBJ1-5,few,-,CASSIQPGVGNQPQHF,TGTGCCAGTAGTATACAACCCGGGGTAGGCAATCAGCCCCAGCATTTT
TRBV5-4,TRBJ2-7,-,TRBD1,CASSLNSGQGRGEQYF,TGTGCCAGCAGCTTGAACTCCGGACAGGGGAGGGGCGAGCAGTACTTC
TRBV19,TRBJ1-5,-,-,CASSTNREGQPQHF,TGTGCCAGTAGTACGAACAGGGAGGGTCAGCCCCAGCATTTT
TRBV19,TRBJ2-4,-,-,CASSMLQAEKNIQYF,TGTGCCAGTAGTATGTTACAGGCGGAGAAGAACATTCAGTACTTC
TRBV20-1,TRBJ2-3,-,-,CSVLTDTQYF,TGCAGTGTTCTGACAGATACGCAGTATTTT
TRBV3-1/TRBV3-2,TRBJ2-1,-,TRBD2,CASSQGLAGAAPTYNEQFF,TGTGCCAGCAGCCAAGGACTAGCGGGAGCCGCACCTACCTACAATGAGCAGTTCTTC
TRBV5-1,TRBJ1-1,-,-,CASSLGDRTNTEAFF,TGCGCCAGCAGCTTGGGTGACAGAACGAACACTGAAGCTTTCTTT
TRBV19,TRBJ1-5,-,-,CASRSGGPLSNQPQHF,TGTGCCTCACGCTCCGGGGGACCACTTAGCAATCAGCCCCAGCATTTT
TRBV6-2/TRBV6-3,TRBJ1-2,-,TRBD1,CASSTGQEFYGYTF,TGTGCCAGCAGCACCGGACAGGAGTTCTATGGCTACACCTTC
TRBV7-8,TRBJ1-2,-,-,CASSLGSSPGGYTF,TGTGCCAGCAGCTTAGGTTCCAGTCCAGGTGGCTACACCTTC
TRBV4-3,TRBJ1-6,-,-,CASSQDLTSRGGTYNSPLHF,TGCGCCAGCAGCCAAGATCTGACCAGTCGGGGAGGGACCTATAATTCACCCCTCCACTTT
TRBV6-5,TRBJ2-2,-,-,CASKRGGYTGELFF,TGTGCCAGCAAAAGGGGGGGATACACCGGGGAGCTGTTTTTT
TRBV5-6,TRBJ2-2,-,-,CASSAAWDKNTGELFF,TGTGCCAGCAGCGCCGCATGGGACAAGAACACCGGGGAGCTGTTTTTT
TRBV5-1,TRBJ1-2,-,-,CASSLGGGQYGYTF,TGCGCCAGCAGCTTGGGAGGCGGACAGTATGGCTACACCTTC
TRBV18,TRBJ2-1,-,TRBD2,CASSPPGLAGSEQFF,TGTGCCAGCTCACCACCGGGACTAGCGGGAAGTGAGCAGTTCTTC
TRBV5-1,TRBJ1-1,few,TRBD1,CASSTGQGETEAFF,TGCGCCAGCAGCACGGGACAGGGGGAAACTGAAGCTTTCTTT
TRBV5-5,TRBJ1-6,once,-,CASSLAQAGMNLHF,TGTGCCAGCAGCTTGGCCCAGGCAGGGATGAACCTCCACTTT
TRBV19,TRBJ1-6,-,TRBD1,CASSLLTGTGGHSPLHF,TGTGCCAGTAGTCTCCTGACCGGGACAGGGGGTCATTCACCCCTCCACTTT
TRBV5-1,TRBJ1-1,few,TRBD1,CASSDVAGGAVNTEAFF,TGCGCCAGCAGTGATGTAGCAGGGGGCGCGGTGAACACTGAAGCTTTCTTT
TRBV3-1/TRBV3-2,TRBJ1-2,-,-,CASSQAGDGGYTF,TGTGCCAGCAGCCAAGCAGGGGACGGAGGCTACACCTTC
TRBV19,TRBJ2-2,-,-,CASSIFSPVKTGELFF,TGTGCCAGTAGTATCTTTAGTCCGGTTAAAACCGGGGAGCTGTTTTTT
TRBV9,TRBJ1-3,-,-,CASSNIGGFSGNTIYF,TGTGCCAGCAGTAACATAGGGGGTTTCTCTGGAAACACCATATATTTT
TRBV5-5,TRBJ1-5,-,TRBD1,CASSYRDRDQPQHF,TGTGCCAGCAGCTACCGGGACAGGGATCAGCCCCAGCATTTT
TRBV14,TRBJ1-2,-,-,CASSRRRTDGYTF,TGTGCCAGCAGCCGACGGCGGACAGATGGCTACACCTTC